This T cell receptor (beta chain) was captured in a study of OX40 agonist ivuxolimab in advanced cancers. Here immunoSEQ multiplex PCR was the method, and the copy in TCRdb shows in-frame clones only, minus some. The sample lists about 58,000 clones, roughly four fifths seen once, with around 0.8% in the top ten. CDR1 is SGHNT, CDR2 YENEEA, per germline. The V and J ends lost 4 bases and 0 bases, in that order; junction bases with no gene match: 1. This CDR3 comprises 14 residues. Regarding this clone: Its antigen is not known.

Study-wide results and limits: CD4+ and CD8+ blood T cells expanded clonally by week 6 at 0.1 to 3.0 mg/kg.

This receptor was taken from an adult with an advanced solid tumor such as melanoma, head and neck, liver or kidney cancer. The chain links TRBV11-3 to TRBJ2-3; 7 nucleotides align to TRBD1. The specimen was CD4+ or CD8+ T cells sorted from blood, collected in a trial of the OX40 agonist ivuxolimab. This CDR3 reads CASSSTGSTDTQYF. The CDR3 DNA sequence: TGTGCCAGCAGCTCGACAGGGAGCACAGATACGCAGTATTTT.